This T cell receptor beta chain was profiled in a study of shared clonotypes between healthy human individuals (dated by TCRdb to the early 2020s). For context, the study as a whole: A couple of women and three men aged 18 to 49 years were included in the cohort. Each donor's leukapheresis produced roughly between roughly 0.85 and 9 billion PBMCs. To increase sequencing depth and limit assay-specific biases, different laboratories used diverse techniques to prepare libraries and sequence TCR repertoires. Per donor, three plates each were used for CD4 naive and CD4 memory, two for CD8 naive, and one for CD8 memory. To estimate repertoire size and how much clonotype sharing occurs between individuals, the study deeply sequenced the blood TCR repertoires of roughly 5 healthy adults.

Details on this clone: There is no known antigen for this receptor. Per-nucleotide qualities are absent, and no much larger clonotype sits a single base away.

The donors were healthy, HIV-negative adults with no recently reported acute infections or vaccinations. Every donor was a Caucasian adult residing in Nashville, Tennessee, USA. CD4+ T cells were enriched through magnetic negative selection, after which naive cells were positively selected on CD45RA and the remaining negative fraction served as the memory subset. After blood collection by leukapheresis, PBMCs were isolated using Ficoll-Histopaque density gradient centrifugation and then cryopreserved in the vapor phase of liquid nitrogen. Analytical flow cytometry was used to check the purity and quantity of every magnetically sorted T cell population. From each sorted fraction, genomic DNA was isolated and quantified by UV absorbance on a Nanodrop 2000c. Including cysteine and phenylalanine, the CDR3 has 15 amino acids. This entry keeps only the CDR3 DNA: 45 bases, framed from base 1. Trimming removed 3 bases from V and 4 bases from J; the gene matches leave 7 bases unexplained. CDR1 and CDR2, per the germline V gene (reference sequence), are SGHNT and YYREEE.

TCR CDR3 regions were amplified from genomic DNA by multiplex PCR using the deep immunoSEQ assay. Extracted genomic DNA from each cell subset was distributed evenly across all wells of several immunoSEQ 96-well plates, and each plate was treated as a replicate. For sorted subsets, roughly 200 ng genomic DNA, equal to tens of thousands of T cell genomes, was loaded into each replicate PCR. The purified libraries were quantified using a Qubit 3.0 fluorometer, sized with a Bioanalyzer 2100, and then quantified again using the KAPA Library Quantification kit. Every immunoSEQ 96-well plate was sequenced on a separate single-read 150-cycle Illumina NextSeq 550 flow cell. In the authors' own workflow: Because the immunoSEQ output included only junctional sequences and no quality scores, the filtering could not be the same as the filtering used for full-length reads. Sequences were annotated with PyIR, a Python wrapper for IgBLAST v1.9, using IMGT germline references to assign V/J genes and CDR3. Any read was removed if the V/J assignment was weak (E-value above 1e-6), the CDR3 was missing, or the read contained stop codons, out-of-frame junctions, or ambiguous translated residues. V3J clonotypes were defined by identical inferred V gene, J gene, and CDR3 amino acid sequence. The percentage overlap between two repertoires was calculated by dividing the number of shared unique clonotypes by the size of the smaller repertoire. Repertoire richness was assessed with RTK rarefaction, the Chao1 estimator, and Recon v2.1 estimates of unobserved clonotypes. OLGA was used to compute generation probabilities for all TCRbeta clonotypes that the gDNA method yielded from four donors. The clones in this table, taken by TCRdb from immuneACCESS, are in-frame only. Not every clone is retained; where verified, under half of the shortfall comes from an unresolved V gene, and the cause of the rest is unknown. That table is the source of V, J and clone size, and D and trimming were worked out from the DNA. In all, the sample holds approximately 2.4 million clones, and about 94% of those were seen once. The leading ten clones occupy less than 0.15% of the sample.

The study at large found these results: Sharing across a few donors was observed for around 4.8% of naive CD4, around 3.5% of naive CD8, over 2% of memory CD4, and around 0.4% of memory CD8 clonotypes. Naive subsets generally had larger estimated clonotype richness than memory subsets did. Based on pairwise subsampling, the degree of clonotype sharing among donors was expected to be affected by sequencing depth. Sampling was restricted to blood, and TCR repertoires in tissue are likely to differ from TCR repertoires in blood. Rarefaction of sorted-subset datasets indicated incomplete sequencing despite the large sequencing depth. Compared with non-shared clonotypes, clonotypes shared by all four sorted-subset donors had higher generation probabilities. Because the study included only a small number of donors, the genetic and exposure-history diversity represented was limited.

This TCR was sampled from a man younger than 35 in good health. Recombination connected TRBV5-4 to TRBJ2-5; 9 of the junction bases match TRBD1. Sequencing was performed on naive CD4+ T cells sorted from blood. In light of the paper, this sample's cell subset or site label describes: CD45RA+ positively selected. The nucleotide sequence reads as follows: TGTGCCAGCAGCTGGGACAGGGCCCTCCGAGAGACCCAGTACTTC. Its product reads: CASSWDRALRETQYF.